The rows below give T cell receptor beta chains drawn from one sample of a study of T cells after yellow fever vaccination. TCRdb independently ran MiXCR on the 5' RACE reads; one entry per CDR3 protein. Of about 340,000 distinct CDR3 sequences in the sample, roughly 4% were seen once. The sample was PBMCs, taken 5 days after the yellow fever booster vaccination. These receptors originate from a man aged 18 to 29 who received the YFV17D yellow fever vaccine. CDR3s include the opening cysteine and the closing phenylalanine or tryptophan. A D gene is named only where the DNA matches it firmly. Clone size appears in some rows only: once, few, many, or a class for an expanded clone.

V gene	D gene	CDR3 length	clone size	J gene	CDR3 DNA	CDR3 protein
TRBV7-9	TRBD2	15	few	TRBJ2-5	TGTGCCAGCAGCTTAAGACCCAGCGGGGGGGAGACCCAGTACTTC	CASSLRPSGGETQYF
TRBV10-3	TRBD1	14	NA	TRBJ1-2	TGTGCCATCAGTGAAATGTGGGACAGCCATGGCTACACCTTC	CAISEMWDSHGYTF
TRBV18	TRBD1	15	NA	TRBJ1-5	TGTGCCAGCTCACCTTCAGGGGGTCGCAATCAGCCCCAGCATTTT	CASSPSGGRNQPQHF
TRBV7-2	NA	14	NA	TRBJ1-2	TGTGCCAGCAGCTTGACAGGCACTAACTATGGCTACACCTTC	CASSLTGTNYGYTF
TRBV5-6	NA	15	many	TRBJ2-4	TGTGCCAGCAGCTTGGTAGGGGTAGCCAAAAACATTCAGTACTTC	CASSLVGVAKNIQYF
TRBV12-3/TRBV12-4	TRBD2	15	NA	TRBJ2-3	TGTGCCAGCGGACTAGGTAGGGGTCGGACAGATACGCAGTATTTT	CASGLGRGRTDTQYF
TRBV4-3	NA	19	few	TRBJ1-4	TGCGCCAGCAGCCAAGATAGTCGGATTCGGGGAGGGGATAATGAAAAACTGTTTTTT	CASSQDSRIRGGDNEKLFF
TRBV7-2	NA	15	NA	TRBJ2-3	TGTGCCAGCAGCCAGCGCAGGGGCAACACAGATACGCAGTATTTT	CASSQRRGNTDTQYF
TRBV5-1	TRBD2	15	many	TRBJ2-1	TGCGCCAGCAGCTTCCAGCGGGGGGGAGGTAATGAGCAGTTCTTC	CASSFQRGGGNEQFF
TRBV27	TRBD1	14	many	TRBJ1-6	TGTGCCAGCAGTCGGCAGGGGGCAAATTCACCCCTCCACTTT	CASSRQGANSPLHF
TRBV9	TRBD1	14	NA	TRBJ2-5	TGTGCCAGCAGCGATGGGGACAGAAAAGAGACCCAGTACTTC	CASSDGDRKETQYF
TRBV20-1	TRBD2	14	many	TRBJ2-5	TGCAGTGCTAGACTAGCGGGGGATCAAGAGACCCAGTACTTC	CSARLAGDQETQYF
TRBV6-5	NA	14	NA	TRBJ2-5	TGTGCCAGCAGACTCGACAGACTACAAGAGACCCAGTACTTC	CASRLDRLQETQYF
TRBV20-1	NA	12	NA	TRBJ1-1	TGCAGTGCTAGTTGGCAGGTCCCTGAAGCTTTCTTT	CSASWQVPEAFF
TRBV6-2/TRBV6-3	NA	12	few	TRBJ2-1	TGTGCCAGCAGGGCGGGATACAATGAGCAGTTCTTC	CASRAGYNEQFF
TRBV4-1	TRBD2	19	NA	TRBJ2-3	TGCGCCAGCAGCCAGATCCTAGCGGGGGGGCCCCTTAGCACAGATACGCAGTATTTT	CASSQILAGGPLSTDTQYF
TRBV7-6	NA	14	few	TRBJ2-1	TGTGCCAGCAGCGGTGTTAGCTCCTACAATGAGCAGTTCTTC	CASSGVSSYNEQFF
TRBV20-1	TRBD1	13	NA	TRBJ1-5	TGCAGTGCGGTGGACAGGGGAGATCAGCCCCAGCATTTT	CSAVDRGDQPQHF
TRBV25-1	TRBD1	14	NA	TRBJ1-5	TGTGCCAGCGGGGACAGGGGGCTCGGGCAGCCCCAGCATTTT	CASGDRGLGQPQHF
TRBV4-3	TRBD1	16	many	TRBJ2-5	TGCGCCAGCAGCCAAGAGCGCAGGGGGCGAGGAGAGACCCAGTACTTC	CASSQERRGRGETQYF
TRBV6-5	TRBD1	13	NA	TRBJ1-1	TGTGCCAGTAACAGGGGAGGGAACACTGAAGCTTTCTTT	CASNRGGNTEAFF
TRBV5-5	NA	17	many	TRBJ2-2	TGTGCCAGCACCCGGGCCCCGGCCGCCGTAAACACCGGGGAGCTGTTTTTT	CASTRAPAAVNTGELFF
TRBV7-8	TRBD1	16	few	TRBJ1-5	TGTGCCAGCAGCTACCAGGGGGCACGGGGCAATCAGCCCCAGCATTTT	CASSYQGARGNQPQHF
TRBV7-2	NA	14	many	TRBJ2-1	TGTGCCAGCAGCTTAGGGCAGGGGGGTCCAGGGCAGTTCTTC	CASSLGQGGPGQFF
TRBV9	NA	15	many	TRBJ1-2	TGTGCCAGCAGCTCTGGGACTCCCCAAAACTATGGCTACACCTTC	CASSSGTPQNYGYTF
TRBV7-3	TRBD2	13	many	TRBJ2-5	TGTGCCAGCAGCTTATGGGAGGGGGAGACCCAGTACTTC	CASSLWEGETQYF
TRBV12-3/TRBV12-4	TRBD2	15	NA	TRBJ2-1	TGTGCCAGCGGACTAGCGGGGGGGCCGTTCCTCGAGCAGTTCTTC	CASGLAGGPFLEQFF
TRBV20-1	NA	13	NA	TRBJ2-7	TGCAGTGCTAGGAACGTAGTCGGCTACGAGCAGTACTTC	CSARNVVGYEQYF
TRBV18	NA	14	NA	TRBJ1-5	TGTGCCAGCTCACCGAACCAGGCTTATCAGCCCCAGCATTTT	CASSPNQAYQPQHF
TRBV7-3	TRBD1	15	few	TRBJ1-2	TGTGCCAGCAGCTCTTGGACAGGGTCAAACTATGGCTACACCTTC	CASSSWTGSNYGYTF
TRBV2	TRBD1	12	few	TRBJ2-1	TGTGCCAGCAGTGAAGGTAACAGGGGGCAGTTCTTC	CASSEGNRGQFF
TRBV5-6	TRBD1	15	NA	TRBJ1-4	TGTGCCAGCAGCACCAGGGGGCAGGCTAATGAAAAACTGTTTTTT	CASSTRGQANEKLFF
TRBV20-1	TRBD1	14	few	TRBJ2-5	TGCAGTGCTAGTCGACAGGGCAGACAAGAGACCCAGTACTTC	CSASRQGRQETQYF
TRBV29-1	NA	14	many	TRBJ2-5	TGCAGCGTTGTGAAGGGGGAAGTAGAAGAGACCCAGTACTTC	CSVVKGEVEETQYF
TRBV4-1	NA	13	many	TRBJ1-1	TGCGCCAGCACCCCAGAGTTGCGGACTGAAGCTTTCTTT	CASTPELRTEAFF
TRBV12-3/TRBV12-4	NA	14	once	TRBJ2-1	TGTGCCAGCAGTTCAGGGAAGGGTCGGAATGAGCAGTTCTTC	CASSSGKGRNEQFF
TRBV12-3/TRBV12-4	TRBD2	14	NA	TRBJ2-2	TGTGCCAGCAGTACGCGGGGGGTTGGCGGGGAGCTGTTTTTT	CASSTRGVGGELFF
TRBV2	TRBD1	14	few	TRBJ2-5	TGTGCCAGCAGTACCGACAGGGGGGAAGAGACCCAGTACTTC	CASSTDRGEETQYF
TRBV30	NA	15	few	TRBJ2-7	TGTGCCTGGAGTGTACCCGGGCGGAGCTCCTACGAGCAGTACTTC	CAWSVPGRSSYEQYF
TRBV7-9	TRBD1	15	many	TRBJ1-1	TGTGCCAGCACCACTACAGGGGAGGTGAACACTGAAGCTTTCTTT	CASTTTGEVNTEAFF
TRBV27	NA	15	few	TRBJ1-5	TGTGCCAGCAGTTTATCGCCGGGGGTAAATCAGCCCCAGCATTTT	CASSLSPGVNQPQHF
TRBV11-2	TRBD1	18	few	TRBJ2-7	TGTGCCAGCAGCCCCGGCCTGCCTTCGACAGGGAGATCCTACGAGCAGTACTTC	CASSPGLPSTGRSYEQYF
TRBV6-4	NA	17	NA	TRBJ2-2	TGTGCCAGCAGTGACTCTTACGGGGGACAGAACACCGGGGAGCTGTTTTTT	CASSDSYGGQNTGELFF
TRBV5-1	NA	12	many	TRBJ2-3	TGCGCCAGCAGCTTGACAGAGGATACGCAGTATTTT	CASSLTEDTQYF
TRBV11-1	NA	13	many	TRBJ2-1	TGTGCCAGCAGCTTTGACACAACCCGTGAGCAGTTCTTC	CASSFDTTREQFF
TRBV2	NA	15	few	TRBJ1-6	TGTGCCAGCAGTCGGTCAATCTTTGTTGCTTCACCCCTCCACTTT	CASSRSIFVASPLHF
TRBV7-2	TRBD2	15	NA	TRBJ2-5	TGTGCCAGCAGCTTGGCGGGGGGGACCCCGGGGACCCAGTACTTC	CASSLAGGTPGTQYF
TRBV6-6	TRBD1	16	NA	TRBJ2-7	TGTGCCAGCAGTTCCAATGACAGGGGGTGGGCCTACGAGCAGTACTTC	CASSSNDRGWAYEQYF
TRBV4-1	NA	13	many	TRBJ1-2	TGCGCCAGCAGCCAAGTAGCGAGTTATGGCTACACCTTC	CASSQVASYGYTF
TRBV19	TRBD2	15	many	TRBJ2-1	TGTGCCAGTAGTATAGGGAGCGGGGGGTCAGAATGGCAGTTCTTC	CASSIGSGGSEWQFF
TRBV11-2	TRBD1	17	few	TRBJ2-3	TGTGCCAGCACCTTGGGACAGGGGGCGAGAAGCACAGATACGCAGTATTTT	CASTLGQGARSTDTQYF
TRBV4-3	NA	17	few	TRBJ2-3	TGCGCCAGCAGCCAAGATATCGGGGTAAGAGGCACAGATACGCAGTATTTT	CASSQDIGVRGTDTQYF
TRBV6-1	NA	16	few	TRBJ1-5	TGTGCCAGCAGTGAAATTTCGTCAGGGCAGTATCAGCCCCAGCATTTT	CASSEISSGQYQPQHF